This TCR beta chain was identified during a study of blood T cells in healthy people across ages. Study summary: In model experiments, template switching was able to capture about one barcoded beta molecule for every two T cells that were present. Study-level points and caveats: Those diversity estimates obtained from one million T cells were thought to be underestimates.

This clonotype appeared a few times. No antigen is known for it. The use of a sample-barcoded 5' primer and a J-beta primer mix characterized a second PCR of roughly 7 to 11 cycles. MiXCR was run by TCRdb on the 5' RACE reads, yielding one entry per CDR3 protein. The sample shows 1,300,000 or so distinct CDR3 sequences, approximately 60% of them seen only once. Donors were systemically healthy Caucasian individuals from Russia aged about 6 to 90 years. This TCR was recovered from a man between 18 and 29 years old in good health. The material sequenced was blood.

CDR3 residues: CASSFKDSGYGYTF. The DNA for the CDR3 is TGTGCCAGCAGTTTTAAGGACAGCGGCTATGGCTACACCTTC. The chain uses TRBV12-3 or TRBV12-4 and TRBJ1-2; D might be TRBD1 (6 bases). This CDR3 has 14 amino acids. V was pared by 3 bases and J by 4 bases, with 12 bases between.